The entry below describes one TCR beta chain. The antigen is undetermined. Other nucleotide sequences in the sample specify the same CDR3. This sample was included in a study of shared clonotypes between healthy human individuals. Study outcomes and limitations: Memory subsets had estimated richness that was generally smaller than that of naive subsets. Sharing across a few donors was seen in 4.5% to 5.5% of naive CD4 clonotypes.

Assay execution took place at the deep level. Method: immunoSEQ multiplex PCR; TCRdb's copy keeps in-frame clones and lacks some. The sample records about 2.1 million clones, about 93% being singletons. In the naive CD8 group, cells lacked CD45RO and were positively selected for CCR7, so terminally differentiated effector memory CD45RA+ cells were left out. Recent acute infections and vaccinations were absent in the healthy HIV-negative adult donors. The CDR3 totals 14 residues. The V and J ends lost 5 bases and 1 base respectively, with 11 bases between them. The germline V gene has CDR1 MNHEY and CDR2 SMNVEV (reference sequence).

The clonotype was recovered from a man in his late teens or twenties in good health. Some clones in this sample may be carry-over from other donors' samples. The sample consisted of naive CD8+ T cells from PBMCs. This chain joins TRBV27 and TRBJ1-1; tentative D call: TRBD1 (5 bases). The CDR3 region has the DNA TGTGCCAGCAGTCCAACCGGGGGGAACACTGAAGCTTTCTTT. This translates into CASSPTGGNTEAFF.